This T cell receptor (beta chain) was recovered during a study of technical replicates of blood from several donors. Clones were read by immunoSEQ multiplex PCR, and TCRdb kept only the in-frame ones, dropping some. Here the sample spans roughly 70,000 clones, almost 95% being singletons. Germline lookup yields CDR1 WSHSY and CDR2 SAAADI. V dropped 6 bases and J dropped 5 bases, with 8 bases sitting between them. CDR3 length: 12 residues. Sequencing was done on a sample of T cells isolated from PBMCs. This chain uses TRBV10-2 with TRBJ1-5; D call uncertain. The sequence derives from a human donor in good health. The CDR3 protein is CASSARDQPQHF. CDR3 nucleotide sequence: TGCGCCAGCAGCGCCCGGGATCAGCCCCAGCATTTT.